This T cell receptor beta chain was obtained from a study of human T cells and chemical hapten exposure. Time point denoted: pre-sensitization, week 0. Treatment specified: therapeutic diphenylcyclopropenone sensitization with weekly scalp DPC. Trimming took 1 base from V and 2 from J, leaving 16 bases between them. The CDR3 has 17 amino acids. Germline CDR1 SEHNR, CDR2 FQNEAQ (reference sequence). Study-wide results and caveats: The donors suffered from alopecia, so their immune response may not match that of healthy people.

As processed by the authors: Counts of TCRs in each sample centred on a median of approximately 96,000 and extended from around 25,000 to 690,000. One entry per CDR3 protein, called by TCRdb with MiXCR from the RACE reads. TCRdb's processing, not the authors', yielded these V and J calls. In the table there are some 98,000 distinct CDR3 sequences, roughly 10% of which are singletons. A word on this clonotype: Its cognate antigen is unknown.

This material consisted of whole blood, taken in connection with sensitization to the hapten diphenylcyclopropenone (DPC). This TCR came from a woman aged 55 to 70 with alopecia areata. Some clones in this sample may be carry-over from other donors' samples. The genes are TRBV7-9 and TRBJ2-3; D might be TRBD1 (6 bases). The CDR3 DNA follows: TGTGCCAGCAGCTTAGGACAGACAGGAGCCTACACAGATACGCAGTATTTT. This translates into CASSLGQTGAYTDTQYF.